This T cell receptor beta chain was identified in a study of blood T cells in healthy people across ages. A second PCR of about 7 to 12 cycles used a sample-barcoded 5' primer and a J-beta primer mix. Using its own MiXCR run on the 5' RACE reads, TCRdb lists one record per CDR3 protein. The sample lists about 320,000 distinct CDR3 sequences, roughly 26% occurring once. Study-wide results and caveats: PBMCs that were unsorted prevented a conclusive naive versus antigen-experienced comparison.

V lost 2 bases and J lost 10, with 6 bases in between. This CDR3 is built from 11 residues. CDR1 and CDR2 (germline): MNHEY, SVGEGT. About this clonotype itself: The target antigen is unknown.

The sequence derives from a woman aged 70 to 79 in good health. The chain couples TRBV6-2 or TRBV6-3 to TRBJ2-1; no reliable D call. The sample was blood. As DNA, the CDR3 is TGTGCCAGCAGTTACGCCCAGGAGCAGTTCTTC. It encodes CASSYAQEQFF.